This passage covers 20 T cell receptor beta chains from one sample sequenced in a study of cytomegalovirus exposure and HLA in healthy donors (dated by TCRdb to 2016 to 2017). Libraries were made using the immunoSEQ multiplex PCR assay. For the multiplex PCR, a mixture combining 60 forward primers for TCR Vbeta segments and 13 reverse primers for TCR Jbeta segments was used. TCRdb stores this immuneACCESS table with in-frame sequences only. Part of the clones is absent; in the studies checked, under half of the shortfall reflects unresolved V genes, and no reason is known for the rest. The sample table shows around 190,000 clones, and around 83% are seen once. The top ten clonotypes cover 1.7% of the sample. The source material was PBMCs. The receptors were sampled from a man aged 35-49 years in good health and CMV-seropositive.

The chain uses TRBV27 and TRBJ2-7, with a tentative D call TRBD2 (5 bases). The CDR3 is 12 residues long. CDR1 and CDR2 from the germline V gene are MNHEY and SMNVEV (reference sequence). V was trimmed by 8 bases and J by 7 bases, leaving 15 bases between them. The DNA of the CDR3 is TGTGCCAGCGAAGGCGAGTCGGGGGAGCAGTACTTC. It codes for CASEGESGEQYF.

This clone was seen only once. Other DNA variants within this sample encode the same CDR3. The chain carries TRBV5-5 and TRBJ2-3, with 11 bases matching TRBD1. The CDR3 contains 15 residues. The germline V gene has CDR1 SGHKS and CDR2 YYEKEE (reference sequence). Losses at the gene ends were 2 bases for V and 7 bases for J; bases not matched to a gene: 6. The CDR3 reads CASSFLGQGEYTQYF. The DNA of the CDR3 is TGTGCCAGCAGCTTTTTGGGACAGGGGGAATATACGCAGTATTTT. Supplemented by reference TRBV5-5 and TRBJ2-3, the full variable domain reads DAGVTQSPTHLIKTRGQQVTLRCSPISGHKSVSWYQQVLGQGPQFIFQYYEKEERGRGNFPDRFSARQFPNYSSELNVNALLLGDSALYLCASSFLGQGEYTQYFGPGTRLTVL.

The V call is TRBV7-3, the J call TRBJ2-2; a weak D match, TRBD1 (5 bases). V lost 1 base and J lost 6, with 12 bases in between. The CDR3 runs to 15 residues. Germline CDR1 and CDR2: SGHTA and FQGTGA. CDR3 region: CASSLIGEGAGELFF. As DNA, the CDR3 is TGTGCCAGCAGCTTAATAGGGGAAGGAGCCGGGGAGCTGTTTTTT.

V usage is TRBV18 and J usage is TRBJ1-1; a weak D match, TRBD1 (5 bases). With 3 bases removed from V and 3 bases from J, the gap between germline ends came to 14 bases. Germline V lookup: CDR1 KGHSH, CDR2 LQKENI. CDR3 length: 15 residues. CDR3 sequence: CASSPGQGRYTEAFF. The CDR3 nucleotides read TGTGCCAGCTCACCCGGACAAGGTCGTTACACTGAAGCTTTCTTT.

This clone was seen a few times. The V and J genes are TRBV7-3 and TRBJ2-2; 7 nucleotides match TRBD2. The CDR3 spans 16 residues. With 5 bases clipped from V and 0 bases from J, the junction kept 6 bases outside the gene matches. Germline loops: CDR1 SGHTA, CDR2 FQGTGA. The CDR3 region has the DNA TGTGCCAGCAGCCCTAGGGGAGGGGCGAACACCGGGGAGCTGTTTTTT. This encodes CASSPRGGANTGELFF.

This clone has only a few counts. V is TRBV7-8 and J is TRBJ2-2; perhaps TRBD1 as D (5 bases). Germline CDR1 and CDR2: SGHVS and FQNEAQ. This CDR3 region has 19 residues. V was shortened by 2 bases and J by 1 base, with 20 bases between the two germline ends. CDR3 sequence reads: CASSLSTFRRTKNTGELFF. CDR3 sequence (DNA): TGTGCCAGCAGCTTAAGTACCTTTAGGCGGACAAAGAACACCGGGGAGCTGTTTTTT.

This rearrangement joins TRBV6-6 to TRBJ2-2; D might be TRBD1 (6 bases). V dropped 6 bases and J dropped 1 base, with 9 bases sitting between them. The CDR3 is 14 residues long. In germline, CDR1 is MNHNY, CDR2 SVGAGI (reference sequence). The CDR3 sequence is CASSPGQNTGELFF. The DNA of the CDR3 is TGTGCCAGCAGCCCGGGACAGAACACCGGGGAGCTGTTTTTT.

V and J are TRBV10-3 and TRBJ2-2; possibly TRBD1 for D (6 bases). CDR1 is ENHRY, CDR2 SYGVKD, per germline. The CDR3 runs 16 residues. Trimming took off 0 bases at V and 5 bases at J, with 13 bases between the two ends. This CDR3 reads CAISESLQGWTGELFF. The CDR3 DNA reads TGTGCCATCAGTGAGTCTCTCCAGGGGTGGACCGGGGAGCTGTTTTTT.

This clone has just one count. This chain joins TRBV9 and TRBJ1-2; D may be TRBD1 (6 bases). The CDR3 sequence is 15 residues long. The germline gives CDR1 SGDLS, CDR2 YYNGEE. With 3 bases removed from V and 0 bases from J, the gap between germline ends came to 12 bases. CDR3: CASSAEGGPNYGYTF. The CDR3 DNA follows: TGTGCCAGCAGCGCCGAGGGGGGGCCTAACTATGGCTACACCTTC.

The chain is built from TRBV5-1 and TRBJ2-5; possible D gene TRBD2, 5 bases. CDR1 is SGHRS, CDR2 YFSETQ, per germline. The CDR3 contains 14 residues. V dropped 2 bases and J dropped 5 bases, with 13 bases sitting between them. CDR3 protein: CASSLSGLGETQYF. For the CDR3, the DNA is TGCGCCAGCAGCTTATCCGGACTTGGGGAGACCCAGTACTTC.

This clone was recorded a few times. This chain uses TRBV19 with TRBJ1-5; possibly TRBD1 for D (6 bases). This CDR3 has 15 residues. Germline V gene sequence: CDR1 LNHDA, CDR2 SQIVND (reference sequence). Between the trimmed V and J ends, which lost 7 bases and 6 bases, there was a span of 19 bases. The CDR3 region is CASNKQGPYGQPQHF. Written as DNA, the CDR3 is TGTGCCAGTAACAAACAGGGACCTTATGGTCAGCCCCAGCATTTT.

The chain joins TRBV7-2 to TRBJ2-3; 7 bases match TRBD1. The CDR3 totals 12 residues. Germline CDR1 is SGHTA and CDR2 is FQGNSA. J lost 12 bases, V lost 5 bases, and 8 bases had no gene match. As DNA, the CDR3 is TGTGCCAGCAGCCAGCGACAGGGACGACAGTATTTT. Protein product: CASSQRQGRQYF.

The rearrangement joins TRBV29-1 to TRBJ2-7, with TRBD2 identical over 13 bases. V was clipped by 6 bases and J by 4 bases; unmatched bases: 6. CDR3 size: 14 residues. In germline, CDR1 is SQVTM, CDR2 ANQGSEA. CDR3 DNA sequence: TGCAGCGTCCTACTAGCGGGAGGGCCATACGAGCAGTACTTC. Residues: CSVLLAGGPYEQYF.

V is TRBV19 and J is TRBJ1-1; TRBD1 matches at 7 bases. This CDR3 spans 13 amino acids. The trim removed 8 bases at V and 1 base at J, leaving 4 bases unmatched. Per germline, CDR1 LNHDA and CDR2 SQIVND (reference sequence). CDR3 coding DNA: TGTGCCAGTTCGGACAGGCCGAACACTGAAGCTTTCTTT. Translation gives CASSDRPNTEAFF. Combining the CDR3 with reference TRBV19 and TRBJ1-1 gives the whole variable domain DGGITQSPKYLFRKEGQNVTLSCEQNLNHDAMYWYRQDPGQGLRLIYYSQIVNDFQKGDIAEGYSVSREKKESFPLTVTSAQKNPTAFYLCASSDRPNTEAFFGQGTRLTVV.

The V gene is TRBV19, the J gene TRBJ1-1, with 10 positions matching TRBD1. Germline CDR1 LNHDA, CDR2 SQIVND (reference sequence). CDR3 length: 15 amino acids. V shed 7 bases, J shed 4 bases, and the junction held 9 bases outside the gene matches. The CDR3 DNA reads TGTGCCAGTACCTTTAGACAGGGGGCCAGCACTGAAGCTTTCTTT. Translated: CASTFRQGASTEAFF.

The V and J genes are TRBV7-2 and TRBJ2-7; TRBD1 matches at 11 bases. The V and J ends lost 5 bases and 5 bases, in that order; junction bases with no gene match: 8. The V gene's germline CDR1 is SGHTA and CDR2 FQGNSA. The CDR3 has 15 residues. CDR3 nucleotides: TGTGCCAGCAGCCGAACCGGGACAGGGGGTCACGAGCAGTACTTC. Its translation: CASSRTGTGGHEQYF.

The rearrangement uses TRBV28 and TRBJ2-7; 9 nucleotides line up with TRBD1. The CDR3 extends over 15 amino acids. V lost 8 bases, J lost 4 bases, and 12 bases stayed unmatched. The germline gives CDR1 MDHEN, CDR2 SYDVKM. The CDR3 region is CASYSTGTGYYEQYF. In DNA, the CDR3 is TGTGCCAGCTACTCCACTGGGACAGGGTATTACGAGCAGTACTTC.

V is TRBV11-2 and J is TRBJ2-7, with 12 bases aligning to TRBD2. The germline CDR1 and CDR2 sequences are SGHAT and FQNNGV. The CDR3 has 18 residues. V shed 5 bases, J shed 3 bases, and the junction held 14 bases outside the gene matches. CDR3 amino acids: CASSLGGTSGSFLYEQYF. The CDR3 bases are TGTGCCAGCAGCCTGGGTGGGACTAGCGGGTCCTTCCTCTACGAGCAGTACTTC.

The CDR3 DNA is TGTGCCAGCAGCCCAAGCGGCTACTCCTACGAGCAGTACTTC. The encoded protein is CASSPSGYSYEQYF. The chain combines TRBV9 with TRBJ2-7, with D perhaps TRBD2 (5 bases). Germline V gene data show CDR1 as SGDLS and CDR2 as YYNGEE. Deletions cut 4 bases from V and 0 bases from J, with 11 bases between. The CDR3 runs 14 residues.

This sequence joins TRBV19 and TRBJ2-2; the D gene is possibly TRBD1 (6 bases). V shed 6 bases and J shed 4 bases, with 15 bases lying between them. CDR1 and CDR2 (germline): LNHDA, SQIVND (reference sequence). This CDR3 comprises 15 residues. In nucleotides, the CDR3 is TGTGCCAGTAGGGGCCGGGGCAGGGGCACCGGGGAGCTGTTTTTT. Protein: CASRGRGRGTGELFF.